The present TCR beta chain was sequenced within a study of blood T cell repertoires in COVID-19. The wider study: Samples taken during acute and convalescent COVID-19 were collected in the United States, Italy and Spain.

The germline V gene encodes CDR1 LGHNA and CDR2 YNFKEQ. The ends were cut back, 2 bases at V and 6 bases at J, with 28 bases in the middle. The CDR3 has 20 residues. Authors' processing steps: Reference gene primers were amplified, and this amplification served to estimate nucleated cell counts. Method: immunoSEQ multiplex PCR; TCRdb's copy keeps in-frame clones and lacks some. That table gives V, J and clone size, and the DNA gave D and trimming. The repertoire holds fewer than 400,000 clones, with more than 75% as singletons. The sequencing sample was made of peripheral blood. The V call is TRBV4-2, the J call TRBJ1-4, with D possibly being TRBD1 (6 bases). The TCR was taken from a human donor in a cohort sampled during active COVID-19. The CDR3 region has the DNA TGTGCCAGCAGCCAACGCCATTCCCCGGGCCTGACAGGCTCAGATGAAAAACTGTTTTTT. Amino acid sequence: CASSQRHSPGLTGSDEKLFF.